This TCR beta chain was observed in a study of kidney transplant recipient with SARS-CoV-2 infection. Each CDR3 protein is one row after TCRdb ran MiXCR on the reads. This sample has 200,000 to 300,000 distinct CDR3 sequences, with more than 25% found just once. As concerns this clonotype: A much larger clone lies a single base off, so this may be a read error.

The CDR3 consists of 15 residues. Germline CDR1 SGHVS, CDR2 FNYEAQ. Unmatched junction bases numbered 12, after V lost 5 bases and J lost 6 bases. The sequence was collected from a male patient aged 30 to 40 who had COVID-19 and was a kidney transplant recipient. Some T cells may trace back to the graft donor. The V call is TRBV7-6, the J call TRBJ2-5, with 7 bases that match TRBD2. Sequenced here: a blood sample, sampled at baseline and around day 120 from a kidney transplant recipient. The CDR3 nucleotides are TGTGCCAGCAGCAGGGAAGCGGGGCCACAAAAGACCCAGTACTTC. It encodes CASSREAGPQKTQYF.